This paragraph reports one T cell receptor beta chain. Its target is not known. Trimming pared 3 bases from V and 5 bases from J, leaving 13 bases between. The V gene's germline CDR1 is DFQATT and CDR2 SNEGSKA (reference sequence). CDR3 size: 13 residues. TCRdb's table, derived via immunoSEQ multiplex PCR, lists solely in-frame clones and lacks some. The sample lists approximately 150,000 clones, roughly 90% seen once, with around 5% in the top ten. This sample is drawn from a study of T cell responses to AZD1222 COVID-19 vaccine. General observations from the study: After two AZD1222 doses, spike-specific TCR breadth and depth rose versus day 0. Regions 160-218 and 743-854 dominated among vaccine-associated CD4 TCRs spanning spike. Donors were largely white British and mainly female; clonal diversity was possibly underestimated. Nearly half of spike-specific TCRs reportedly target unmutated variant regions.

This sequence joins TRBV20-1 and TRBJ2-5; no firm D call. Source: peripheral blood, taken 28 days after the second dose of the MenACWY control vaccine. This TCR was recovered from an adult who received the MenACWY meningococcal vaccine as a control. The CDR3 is CSASWVPGETQYF. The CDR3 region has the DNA TGCAGTGCTAGTTGGGTTCCTGGGGAGACCCAGTACTTC.